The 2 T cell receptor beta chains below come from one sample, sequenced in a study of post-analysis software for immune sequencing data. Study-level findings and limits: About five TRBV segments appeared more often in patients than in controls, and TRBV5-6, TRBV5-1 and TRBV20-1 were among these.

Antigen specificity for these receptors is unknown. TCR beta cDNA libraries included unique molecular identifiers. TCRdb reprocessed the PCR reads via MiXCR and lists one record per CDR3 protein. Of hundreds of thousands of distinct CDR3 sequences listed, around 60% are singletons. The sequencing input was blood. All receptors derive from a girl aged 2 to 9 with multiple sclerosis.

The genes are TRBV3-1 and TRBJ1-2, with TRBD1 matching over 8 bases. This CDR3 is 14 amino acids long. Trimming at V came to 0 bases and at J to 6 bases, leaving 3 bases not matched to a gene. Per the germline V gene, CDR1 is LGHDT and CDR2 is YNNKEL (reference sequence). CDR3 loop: CASSQDETGDGYTF. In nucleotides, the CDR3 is TGTGCCAGCAGCCAAGATGAGACAGGGGATGGCTACACCTTC.

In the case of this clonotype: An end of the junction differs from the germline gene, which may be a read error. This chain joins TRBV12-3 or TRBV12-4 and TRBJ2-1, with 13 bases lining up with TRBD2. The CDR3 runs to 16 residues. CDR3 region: CAGSPRTSGGYNEQFF. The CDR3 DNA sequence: TGTGCCGGCAGCCCACGGACTAGCGGGGGATACAATGAGCAGTTCTTC.